This T cell receptor beta chain derives from a study of regulatory T cells in long-lasting Graves disease. This clonotype appeared a few times. No antigen is known for it. Arm-PCR of CDR3 regions with iRepertoire HTBI primers generated TCR beta libraries. TCRdb redid the calling of the multiplex PCR reads with MiXCR, one entry per CDR3 protein. This table has fewer than 650,000 distinct CDR3 sequences, approximately 15% appearing once. Described time point: newly diagnosed GD, antithyroid drugs for less than 3 months. PBMC RNA was the source of the TCR library. Overall study results and limits: Those with persistent Graves' had less TCR diversity than newly diagnosed patients.

Germline V gene data show CDR1 as MGHDK and CDR2 as SYGVNS. Trimming left V 3 bases short and J 4 bases short, with 6 bases between. The CDR3 extends over 13 amino acids. These data also featured in a second study, about T cells in Graves' hyperthyroidism and ophthalmopathy. That work states: HTBI primers drove first-round RT-PCR of the TCR CDR3.

The chain carries TRBV25-1 and TRBJ1-4; D is unresolved. This sequence originates from a woman in her 30s with Graves disease. This specimen consisted of peripheral blood mononuclear cells (PBMCs), obtained at new diagnosis, from a patient treated with antithyroid drugs. CDR3 protein: CASSDGINEKLFF. CDR3 DNA: TGTGCCAGCAGTGACGGGATTAATGAAAAACTGTTTTTT.